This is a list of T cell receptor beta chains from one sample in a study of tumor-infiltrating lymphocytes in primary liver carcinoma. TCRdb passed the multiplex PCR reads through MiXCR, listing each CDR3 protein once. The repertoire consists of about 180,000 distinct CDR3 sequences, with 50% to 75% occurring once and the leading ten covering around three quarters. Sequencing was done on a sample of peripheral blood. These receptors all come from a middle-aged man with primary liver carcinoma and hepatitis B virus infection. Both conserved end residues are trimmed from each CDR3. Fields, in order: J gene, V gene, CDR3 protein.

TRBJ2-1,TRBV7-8,ASSFTGGGGSEQF
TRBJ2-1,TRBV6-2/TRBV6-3,ASSRSSGSPVRRYNVQF
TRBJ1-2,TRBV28,ASSLDGRSGYT
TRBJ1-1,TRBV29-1,SVARETETF
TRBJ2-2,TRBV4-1,ASSLGGGLAGWITGELF
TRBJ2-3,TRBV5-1,ASSLARDGVTDTQY
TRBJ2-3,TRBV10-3,AINSRAEPTSTDTQY
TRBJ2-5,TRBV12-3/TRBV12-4,ASSFRQGASETQY
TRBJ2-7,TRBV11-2,ASSLEANGIEQY
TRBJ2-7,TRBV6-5,ASSEYSGTTHEQY
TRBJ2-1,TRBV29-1,SATLASGNEQF
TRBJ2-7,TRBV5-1,ASSLEDRAHEQY
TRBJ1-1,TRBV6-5,ASSYSPYGAEAF
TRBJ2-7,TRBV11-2,ATSSERDRAYEQY
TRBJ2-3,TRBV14,ASSQRPVSDTQY
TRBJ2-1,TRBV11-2,AISVAGAEQF
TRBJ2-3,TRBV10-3,AISERTSATSTDTQY
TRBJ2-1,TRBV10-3,AIIKGQGDNEQF
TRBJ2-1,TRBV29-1,SVSHEYNEQF
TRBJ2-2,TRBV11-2,ASNTFNRGLNTGELF
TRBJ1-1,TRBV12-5,ASGFGQSTVF
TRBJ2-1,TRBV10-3,AISALGREGYNEQF
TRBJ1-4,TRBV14,ASSQLRATNEKLF
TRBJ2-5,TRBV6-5,ASSYSLSGQETQY
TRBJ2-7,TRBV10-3,TIGTTDRDIREQY
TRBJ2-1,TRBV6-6,ASSYSDEQF